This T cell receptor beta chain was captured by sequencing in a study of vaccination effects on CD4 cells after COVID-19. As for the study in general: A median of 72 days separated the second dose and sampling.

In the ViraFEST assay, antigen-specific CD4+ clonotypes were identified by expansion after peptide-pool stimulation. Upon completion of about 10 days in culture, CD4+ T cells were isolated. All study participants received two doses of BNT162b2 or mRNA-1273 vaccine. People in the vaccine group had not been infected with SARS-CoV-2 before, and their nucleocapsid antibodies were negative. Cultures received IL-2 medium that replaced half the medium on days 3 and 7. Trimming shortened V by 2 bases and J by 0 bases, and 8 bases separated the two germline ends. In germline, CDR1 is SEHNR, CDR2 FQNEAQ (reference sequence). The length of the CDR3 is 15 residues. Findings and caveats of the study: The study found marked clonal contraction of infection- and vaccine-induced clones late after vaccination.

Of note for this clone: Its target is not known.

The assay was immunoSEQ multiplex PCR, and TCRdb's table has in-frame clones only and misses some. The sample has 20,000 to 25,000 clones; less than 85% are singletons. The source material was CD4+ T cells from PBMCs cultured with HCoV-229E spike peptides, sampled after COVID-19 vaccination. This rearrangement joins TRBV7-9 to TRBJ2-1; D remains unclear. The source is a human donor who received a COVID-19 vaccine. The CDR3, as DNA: TGTGCCAGCAGCTTACGGCAGAGCTCCTACAATGAGCAGTTCTTC. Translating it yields CASSLRQSSYNEQFF.